A selection of T cell receptor beta chains follows, all from one sample in a study of Ad26.COV2.S vaccination and SARS-CoV-2 variants. Repertoires were generated with immunoSEQ multiplex PCR, while TCRdb's copy carries only in-frame clones and drops some. The table records about 350,000 clones, roughly 90% of them present only once. The sample in question was peripheral blood, obtained in a trial of Ad26.COV2.S vaccine versus placebo. The source is a person aged 18-65 years who received the Ad26.COV2.S COVID-19 vaccine or a placebo. Both conserved end residues are part of each CDR3. The order of the fields is clone size, V gene, J gene, D gene, CDR3 protein, CDR3 DNA. D genes are given only for firm matches. Size is omitted from some rows. Given values are once, few, many or a class for expanded clones.

NA	TRBV13	TRBJ1-1	NA	CASSFGTDGWAFF	TGTGCCAGCAGCTTCGGGACCGACGGTTGGGCTTTCTTT
NA	TRBV27	TRBJ1-5	NA	CASSLQGGNQPQHF	TGTGCCAGCAGTCTACAGGGAGGCAATCAGCCCCAGCATTTT
NA	TRBV5-1	TRBJ2-7	NA	CASSLGGVSSYEQYF	TGCGCCAGCAGCTTGGGAGGGGTAAGCTCCTACGAGCAGTACTTC
NA	TRBV5-6	TRBJ2-5	NA	CASSPGGKETQYF	TGTGCCAGCAGCCCTGGGGGCAAAGAGACCCAGTACTTC
NA	TRBV4-2	TRBJ2-4	NA	CASSPVGAVAKNIQYF	TGTGCCAGCAGCCCCGTGGGGGCAGTAGCCAAAAACATTCAGTACTTC
NA	TRBV5-6	TRBJ1-1	NA	CASRGNTEAFF	TGTGCCAGCAGGGGGAACACTGAAGCTTTCTTT
NA	TRBV10-3	TRBJ2-1	NA	CAISEYPASSYNEQFF	TGTGCCATCAGTGAGTACCCCGCCAGCTCCTACAATGAGCAGTTCTTC
NA	TRBV5-4	TRBJ2-1	TRBD2	CASSLGSGRGVGQFF	TGTGCCAGCAGCCTCGGGTCGGGGAGGGGTGTCGGGCAGTTCTTC
NA	TRBV5-4	TRBJ2-5	NA	CASSRTGTGETQYF	TGTGCCAGCAGCCGAACCGGGACTGGGGAGACCCAGTACTTC
NA	TRBV5-3	TRBJ2-1	TRBD2	CARSPSSGRYVGNEQFF	TGTGCCAGAAGCCCCTCTAGCGGGAGGTACGTGGGCAATGAGCAGTTCTTC
NA	TRBV5-1	TRBJ2-1	NA	CASSPQVPEQFF	TGCGCCAGCAGCCCACAGGTCCCTGAGCAGTTCTTC
once	TRBV7-2	TRBJ2-3	TRBD2	CASSLAPPTSGSRHTQYF	TGTGCCAGCAGCTTAGCGCCTCCTACTAGCGGGAGTCGACATACGCAGTATTTT
NA	TRBV19	TRBJ2-3	TRBD2	CASSIVAGGRQDTQYF	TGTGCCAGTAGTATAGTTGCGGGGGGGCGACAAGATACGCAGTATTTT
NA	TRBV9	TRBJ2-1	NA	CASSEGGTVSYNEQFF	TGTGCCAGCAGCGAAGGAGGGACAGTCTCCTACAATGAGCAGTTCTTC
many	TRBV12-3/TRBV12-4	TRBJ2-2	NA	CASKQGGTGELFF	TGTGCCAGCAAGCAGGGTGGCACCGGGGAGCTGTTTTTT
NA	TRBV5-6	TRBJ1-2	NA	CASSWGRSTYGYTF	TGTGCCAGCAGCTGGGGCAGGTCGACCTATGGCTACACCTTC
NA	TRBV4-2	TRBJ1-3	NA	CASSQDLQLSSGNTIYF	TGTGCCAGCAGCCAAGATCTACAACTGTCCTCTGGAAACACCATATATTTT
NA	TRBV21-1	TRBJ1-6	NA	CASSKDGSASYSPLHF	TGTGCCAGCAGCAAAGACGGCAGTGCGAGTTATTCACCCCTCCACTTT
NA	TRBV4-1	TRBJ2-7	NA	CASSQEGGSLTYEQYF	TGCGCCAGCAGCCAAGAGGGCGGTTCTCTCACCTACGAGCAGTACTTC
NA	TRBV3-1/TRBV3-2	TRBJ2-7	NA	CASSQDGRGAYEQYF	TGTGCCAGCAGCCAAGACGGCAGGGGCGCCTACGAGCAGTACTTC
NA	TRBV14	TRBJ1-1	NA	CASSQRPTFSMDTEAFF	TGTGCCAGCAGCCAGAGGCCAACGTTCTCAATGGACACTGAAGCTTTCTTT
NA	TRBV5-1	TRBJ1-2	NA	CASSLKGADGYTF	TGCGCCAGCAGCTTGAAAGGGGCGGATGGCTACACCTTC
NA	TRBV27	TRBJ2-2	NA	CASSSRDMGTGELFF	TGTGCCAGCAGTTCCAGGGACATGGGCACCGGGGAGCTGTTTTTT
NA	TRBV10-3	TRBJ2-1	TRBD2	CAISVLSGSSDEQFF	TGTGCCATCAGTGTTCTTAGCGGGAGTAGTGATGAGCAGTTCTTC
NA	TRBV10-3	TRBJ1-5	NA	CAISESGSNQPQHF	TGTGCCATCAGTGAGTCGGGCAGCAATCAGCCCCAGCATTTT
NA	TRBV6-2/TRBV6-3	TRBJ2-7	NA	CASSPVGSYEQYF	TGTGCCAGCAGCCCCGTGGGGTCCTACGAGCAGTACTTC
NA	TRBV12-3/TRBV12-4	TRBJ2-5	NA	CASTEASGETQYF	TGTGCCAGCACTGAGGCTTCGGGGGAGACCCAGTACTTC
NA	TRBV2	TRBJ2-1	NA	CASSEIQPAGGEQFF	TGTGCCAGCAGTGAAATACAGCCGGCTGGGGGTGAGCAGTTCTTC
NA	TRBV13	TRBJ1-1	NA	CASSLVGSNTEAFF	TGTGCCAGCAGCTTAGTGGGCAGTAACACTGAAGCTTTCTTT
NA	TRBV6-5	TRBJ2-3	TRBD2	CASRNPSGGTDTQYF	TGTGCCAGCAGGAACCCTAGCGGGGGCACAGATACGCAGTATTTT
NA	TRBV28	TRBJ2-7	TRBD2	CASSSRTSALSYEQYF	TGTGCCAGCAGTTCTAGGACTAGCGCCCTCTCCTACGAGCAGTACTTC
NA	TRBV7-8	TRBJ2-1	NA	CASSRPRGKEQFF	TGTGCCAGCAGCCGACCTCGGGGGAAGGAGCAGTTCTTC
NA	TRBV7-8	TRBJ2-6	NA	CASSLTPRQVTAGANVLTF	TGTGCCAGCAGCTTAACCCCTCGACAGGTTACGGCTGGGGCCAACGTCCTGACTTTC
once	TRBV7-9	TRBJ1-2	NA	CASSSRQRNREPNYGYTF	TGTGCCAGCAGCTCCCGCCAAAGGAATCGGGAGCCTAACTATGGCTACACCTTC
NA	TRBV7-9	TRBJ2-4	NA	CASSIAGPNIQYF	TGTGCCAGCAGCATTGCCGGCCCAAACATTCAGTACTTC
NA	TRBV28	TRBJ1-2	NA	CASSSQGLGGYTF	TGTGCCAGCAGTTCCCAGGGGTTAGGTGGCTACACCTTC
once	TRBV7-2	TRBJ1-1	NA	CASNGFRGTEAFF	TGTGCCAGCAACGGTTTTAGGGGCACTGAAGCTTTCTTT
once	TRBV7-2	TRBJ1-5	NA	CASSQWGGAAASQPQHF	TGTGCCAGCAGCCAATGGGGGGGCGCGGCGGCCTCCCAGCCCCAGCATTTT
NA	TRBV23-1	TRBJ1-1	NA	CASSQWGGLNTEAFF	TGCGCCAGCAGTCAATGGGGAGGGCTGAACACTGAAGCTTTCTTT
NA	TRBV24-1	TRBJ2-3	TRBD1	CATSDPGQGDRGTDTQYF	TGTGCCACCAGTGATCCGGGACAGGGGGACCGGGGTACAGATACGCAGTATTTT
once	TRBV7-2	TRBJ2-2	NA	CASSVVGDTGELFF	TGTGCCAGCAGCGTGGTAGGGGACACCGGGGAGCTGTTTTTT
NA	TRBV7-8	TRBJ2-4	TRBD1	CASSVGDRVKNIQYF	TGTGCCAGCAGCGTGGGGGACAGGGTAAAGAACATTCAGTACTTC
NA	TRBV28	TRBJ2-1	NA	CASSLVTNEQFF	TGTGCCAGCAGTTTAGTGACGAATGAGCAGTTCTTC
NA	TRBV19	TRBJ1-2	NA	CASSFPGEGPHYGYTF	TGTGCCAGTAGTTTCCCGGGGGAGGGGCCGCATTATGGCTACACCTTC
NA	TRBV11-1	TRBJ1-2	NA	CASSLNQRVGYTF	TGTGCCAGCAGCTTAAATCAAAGAGTCGGCTACACCTTC
NA	TRBV7-9	TRBJ2-5	NA	CASSRQETQYF	TGTGCCAGCAGCCGCCAAGAGACCCAGTACTTC